The sequence of this T cell receptor beta chain was determined in a study of T-cell memory formation after mild COVID-19. Turning to the study itself: Largely, TCR clusters stayed within a single donor.

Using constant-segment primers, 5'RACE produced TCR alpha and TCR beta cDNA libraries carrying sample barcodes and UMIs. TCRdb recomputed calls from the 5' RACE reads with MiXCR, one row per CDR3 protein. The sample consists of some 210,000 distinct CDR3 sequences, around 16% of them appearing once. V lost 6 bases, J lost 6 bases, and 15 bases lay in between. Germline loops: CDR1 DFQATT, CDR2 SNEGSKA (reference sequence). This CDR3 is 13 amino acids long. This clonotype has just a few counts. Its cognate antigen is unknown. Study-level points and caveats: Chiefly within CM and EM were the contracting CD4+ clones; CD8+ ones were within EMRA. Clones shrinking between day 15 and 85 showed a balanced CD4/CD8 split, and those that grew later tilted toward CD4+.

The TCR originated in an adult woman who had mild COVID-19 (a few samples of this study predate the infection). Cell type and time point are not known. Sample: PBMCs or a T cell subset sorted from them (not recorded which). The chain employs TRBV20-1 and TRBJ2-4, with D maybe TRBD1 (5 bases). The CDR3 DNA reads TGCAGTGCCAGCAGGGATGGAAGAAACATTCAGTACTTC. Translating gives CSASRDGRNIQYF.